The rows below give T cell receptor beta chains drawn from one sample of a study of T cell responses to AZD1222 COVID-19 vaccine. The assay was immunoSEQ multiplex PCR, and TCRdb's table has in-frame clones only and misses some. The sample has about 140,000 clones, roughly 90% seen once. The sequencing here drew on peripheral blood, taken on day 0 of AZD1222 vaccination. The receptors come from an adult in good health. Both conserved end residues are part of each CDR3. Fields, in order: D gene, J gene, V gene, clone size, CDR3 DNA, CDR3 protein. A D gene is named only where the DNA matches it firmly. A clone size is listed for some rows: how often the clone was seen (once, few, many), or a class if it is expanded.

d_gene: NA; j_gene: TRBJ1-4; v_gene: TRBV27; abundance: NA; CDR3nt: TGTGCCAGCAGTCCCCTATTCTCCGGGACTCCTATGTTGGCAAAACTGTTTTTT; CDR3aa: CASSPLFSGTPMLAKLFF
d_gene: NA; j_gene: TRBJ2-7; v_gene: TRBV6-2/TRBV6-3; abundance: NA; CDR3nt: TGTGCCAGCAGTCAGAGTAGCCTCTACGAGCAGTACTTC; CDR3aa: CASSQSSLYEQYF
d_gene: NA; j_gene: TRBJ1-1; v_gene: TRBV7-2; abundance: NA; CDR3nt: TGTGCCAGCAGCTTAGCAGGGCAGAGCCTGAACACTGAAGCTTTCTTT; CDR3aa: CASSLAGQSLNTEAFF
d_gene: NA; j_gene: TRBJ2-7; v_gene: TRBV19; abundance: once; CDR3nt: TGTGCCAGTATGGGCCGCACCGGGTACGAGCAGTACTTC; CDR3aa: CASMGRTGYEQYF
d_gene: NA; j_gene: TRBJ1-1; v_gene: TRBV7-2; abundance: NA; CDR3nt: TGTGCCAGCAGCTGGGGACACCTGAACACTGAAGCTTTCTTT; CDR3aa: CASSWGHLNTEAFF
d_gene: NA; j_gene: TRBJ1-1; v_gene: TRBV6-5; abundance: NA; CDR3nt: TGTGCCAGCAGTTTGAGTAACTTCAACACTGAAGCTTTCTTT; CDR3aa: CASSLSNFNTEAFF
d_gene: TRBD1; j_gene: TRBJ1-2; v_gene: TRBV19; abundance: NA; CDR3nt: TGTGCCAGTAGTCCGCCGGGACAGGGGGGAGGCTACACCTTC; CDR3aa: CASSPPGQGGGYTF
d_gene: NA; j_gene: TRBJ2-7; v_gene: TRBV5-1; abundance: NA; CDR3nt: TGCGCCAGCAGCCCGCCCCAGGGACCCTACGAGCAGTACTTC; CDR3aa: CASSPPQGPYEQYF
d_gene: NA; j_gene: TRBJ1-5; v_gene: TRBV5-1; abundance: NA; CDR3nt: TGCGCCAGCAGCCCCGGTGGCGGTTTGGATCAGCCCCAGCATTTT; CDR3aa: CASSPGGGLDQPQHF
d_gene: TRBD2; j_gene: TRBJ2-1; v_gene: TRBV15; abundance: once; CDR3nt: TGTGCCACCAGCCCGTCTCGGTGGCTAGCGGGTTTTGAGCAGTTCTTC; CDR3aa: CATSPSRWLAGFEQFF
d_gene: NA; j_gene: TRBJ1-1; v_gene: TRBV9; abundance: NA; CDR3nt: TGTGCCAGCAGCCGCCGGGGGAGGGAAGCTTTCTTT; CDR3aa: CASSRRGREAFF
d_gene: NA; j_gene: TRBJ2-5; v_gene: TRBV3-1/TRBV3-2; abundance: once; CDR3nt: TGTGCCAGCAGCTTACCGACTTGTAAAGAGACCCAGTACTTC; CDR3aa: CASSLPTCKETQYF
d_gene: TRBD2; j_gene: TRBJ2-5; v_gene: TRBV9; abundance: NA; CDR3nt: TGTGCCAGCAGCTTACGGGACTACCTTCAAGAGACCCAGTACTTC; CDR3aa: CASSLRDYLQETQYF
d_gene: TRBD2; j_gene: TRBJ2-7; v_gene: TRBV6-2/TRBV6-3; abundance: NA; CDR3nt: TGTGCCAGCAGTTACCCGGGACTAGCGCTCTCCTACGAGCAGTACTTC; CDR3aa: CASSYPGLALSYEQYF
d_gene: TRBD1; j_gene: TRBJ1-4; v_gene: TRBV7-9; abundance: NA; CDR3nt: TGTGCCAGCAGCTTGGGACAGGGCTTTTATTCAACTAATGAAAAACTGTTTTTT; CDR3aa: CASSLGQGFYSTNEKLFF
d_gene: NA; j_gene: TRBJ2-7; v_gene: TRBV27; abundance: NA; CDR3nt: TGTGCCAGCAACACCGGGAGAGGGTACGAGCAGTACTTC; CDR3aa: CASNTGRGYEQYF
d_gene: NA; j_gene: TRBJ1-1; v_gene: TRBV28; abundance: once; CDR3nt: TGTGCCAGCAGAGAGCGAGCTGAGGCTTTCTTT; CDR3aa: CASRERAEAFF
d_gene: NA; j_gene: TRBJ2-4; v_gene: TRBV2; abundance: few; CDR3nt: TGTGCCAGCAGTGACCCGGGACTTAGTGACATTCAGTACTTC; CDR3aa: CASSDPGLSDIQYF
d_gene: TRBD1; j_gene: TRBJ2-1; v_gene: TRBV19; abundance: NA; CDR3nt: TGTGCCAGTAGTTCCCTGGACAGGGACGAGCAGTTCTTC; CDR3aa: CASSSLDRDEQFF
d_gene: NA; j_gene: TRBJ2-6; v_gene: TRBV10-3; abundance: NA; CDR3nt: TGTGCCATCAGCGGACAGCTTTCTGGGGCCAACGTCCTGACTTTC; CDR3aa: CAISGQLSGANVLTF
d_gene: NA; j_gene: TRBJ2-1; v_gene: TRBV30; abundance: NA; CDR3nt: TGTGCCTGGAGTTCAGGGGATGAGCAGTTCTTC; CDR3aa: CAWSSGDEQFF
d_gene: TRBD2; j_gene: TRBJ2-7; v_gene: TRBV7-2; abundance: NA; CDR3nt: TGTGCCAGCAGCTTAGCCCGACTAGCGGGAGGAACCTACGAGCAGTACTTC; CDR3aa: CASSLARLAGGTYEQYF
d_gene: TRBD2; j_gene: TRBJ2-7; v_gene: TRBV6-5; abundance: NA; CDR3nt: TGTGCCAGCCGGGGCCAAGGCGGGAGCCCTGTCGAGCAGTACTTC; CDR3aa: CASRGQGGSPVEQYF
d_gene: NA; j_gene: TRBJ1-1; v_gene: TRBV7-6; abundance: NA; CDR3nt: TGTGCCAGCAGCATTAACAAGGCGGGACATCCCATGAACACTGAAGCTTTCTTT; CDR3aa: CASSINKAGHPMNTEAFF
d_gene: NA; j_gene: TRBJ2-2; v_gene: TRBV4-3; abundance: NA; CDR3nt: TGCGCCAGCAGCCAAGACCTATCTAGAGTGTACACCGGGGAGCTGTTTTTT; CDR3aa: CASSQDLSRVYTGELFF
d_gene: NA; j_gene: TRBJ2-1; v_gene: TRBV3-1/TRBV3-2; abundance: NA; CDR3nt: TGTGCCAGCAGCCAAGTTTTGCTACGATACAATGAGCAGTTCTTC; CDR3aa: CASSQVLLRYNEQFF
d_gene: NA; j_gene: TRBJ1-3; v_gene: TRBV4-1; abundance: NA; CDR3nt: TGCGCCAGCACCTCGCTGGACGCCCTGCGGGACACCATATATTTT; CDR3aa: CASTSLDALRDTIYF
d_gene: TRBD2; j_gene: TRBJ2-3; v_gene: TRBV11-2; abundance: NA; CDR3nt: TGTGCCAGCACCGGCCGACTAGCGGGAGGAGAGGATACGCAGTATTTT; CDR3aa: CASTGRLAGGEDTQYF
d_gene: NA; j_gene: TRBJ2-7; v_gene: TRBV7-2; abundance: NA; CDR3nt: TGTGCCAGCAGCTTAAGCGGCCTTACTAGAGAGCAGTACTTC; CDR3aa: CASSLSGLTREQYF
d_gene: NA; j_gene: TRBJ1-2; v_gene: TRBV28; abundance: few; CDR3nt: TGTGCCAGCAGTTTAGACTATGGCTACACCTTC; CDR3aa: CASSLDYGYTF
d_gene: NA; j_gene: TRBJ1-2; v_gene: TRBV4-3; abundance: NA; CDR3nt: TGCGCCAGCAGCCAAGATCCGGCAGGGGCCCAGAGGTATGGCTACACCTTC; CDR3aa: CASSQDPAGAQRYGYTF